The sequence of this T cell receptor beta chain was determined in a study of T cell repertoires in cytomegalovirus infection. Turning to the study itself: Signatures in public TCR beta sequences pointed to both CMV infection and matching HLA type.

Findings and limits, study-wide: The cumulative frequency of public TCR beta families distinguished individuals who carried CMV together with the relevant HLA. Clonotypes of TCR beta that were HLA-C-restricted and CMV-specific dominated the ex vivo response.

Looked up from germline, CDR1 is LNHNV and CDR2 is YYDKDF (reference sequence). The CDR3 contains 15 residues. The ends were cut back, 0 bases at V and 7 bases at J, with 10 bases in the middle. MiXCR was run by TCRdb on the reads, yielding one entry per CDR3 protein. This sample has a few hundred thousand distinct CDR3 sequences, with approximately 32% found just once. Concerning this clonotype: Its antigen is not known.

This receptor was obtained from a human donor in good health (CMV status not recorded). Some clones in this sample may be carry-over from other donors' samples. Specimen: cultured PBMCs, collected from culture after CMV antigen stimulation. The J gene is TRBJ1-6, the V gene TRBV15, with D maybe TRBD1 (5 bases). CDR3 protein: CATSRDRGTNSPLHF. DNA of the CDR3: TGTGCCACCAGCAGAGATCGGGGGACCAATTCACCCCTCCACTTT.